The 9 T cell receptor beta chains reported below all come from one sample, sequenced in a study of T cell responses to AZD1222 COVID-19 vaccine. The data were produced by immunoSEQ multiplex PCR, yet TCRdb's version contains in-frame clones alone and is incomplete. The sample yields around 160,000 clones, about nine tenths seen once. Sequences were derived from peripheral blood, sampled on day 0 of AZD1222 vaccination. The receptors were gathered from an adult in good health.

The CDR3 DNA reads as TGTGCCAGCAGTCACCGAGGGACAGGTTATAGCAATCAGCCCCAGCATTTT. Residues: CASSHRGTGYSNQPQHF. The chain has TRBV27 and TRBJ1-5; 8 bases are shared with TRBD1. Trimming cost V 5 bases and J 0 bases; bases outside gene matches: 9. The CDR3 loop spans 17 amino acids. Germline V gene sequence: CDR1 MNHEY, CDR2 SMNVEV (reference sequence).

V gene TRBV15 combines with J gene TRBJ1-5; D possibly corresponds to TRBD1 (5 bases). Trimming stripped 3 bases from V and 3 bases from J, with 9 bases between. The CDR3 contains 14 residues. Germline values: CDR1 LNHNV, CDR2 YYDKDF (reference sequence). The CDR3 region is CATSSGGPNQPQHF. The CDR3 nucleotides are TGTGCCACCAGCAGCGGGGGTCCCAATCAGCCCCAGCATTTT.

The gene calls are TRBV4-2 and TRBJ1-5, with unresolved D. The CDR3 has 16 residues. CDR1 and CDR2 (germline): LGHNA, YNFKEQ. V was cut by 0 bases and J by 5 bases, with 14 bases left in between. CDR3 DNA: TGTGCCAGCAGCCAAGAGAATGAACGGACCCATCAGCCCCAGCATTTT. Translation gives CASSQENERTHQPQHF.

The chain combines TRBV5-1 with TRBJ1-2, with 8 bases that match TRBD1. The CDR3 totals 13 residues. Germline-derived CDR1 and CDR2 are SGHRS and YFSETQ. V shed 3 bases, J shed 6 bases, and the junction held 4 bases outside the gene matches. The CDR3 DNA reads TGCGCCAGCAGCTCAGGACAGGGTGATGGCTACACCTTC. Translation gives CASSSGQGDGYTF.

The CDR3 loop is CASRQTAGHWNTEAFF. DNA for the CDR3: TGTGCCAGCAGACAAACAGCGGGACACTGGAACACTGAAGCTTTCTTT. V and J are TRBV7-9 and TRBJ1-1; TRBD1 is a possible D gene (6 bases). The CDR3 extends over 16 amino acids. Germline CDR1 is SEHNR and CDR2 is FQNEAQ (reference sequence). V lost 6 bases, J lost 1 base, and 18 bases lay in between.

The chain employs TRBV5-1 and TRBJ2-1; D perhaps matches TRBD2 (5 bases). Germline V gene data show CDR1 as SGHRS and CDR2 as YFSETQ. CDR3 length equals 15 residues. The V gene lost 4 bases and the J gene lost 3 bases, with 14 bases spanning the gap. The CDR3 DNA reads TGCGCCAGCAGCCCGGGGTTGGGCAGCTACAATGAGCAGTTCTTC. Encoded protein: CASSPGLGSYNEQFF.

The chain has TRBV30 and TRBJ2-7, with D tentatively TRBD1 (5 bases). Trimming shortened V by 3 bases and J by 3 bases, and 6 bases separated the two germline ends. This CDR3 is built from 11 residues. Germline loops: CDR1 GTSNPN, CDR2 SVGIG (reference sequence). CDR3 sequence reads: CAWRGLYEQYF. CDR3 coding DNA: TGTGCCTGGAGGGGGCTCTACGAGCAGTACTTC.

V is TRBV6-2 or TRBV6-3 and J is TRBJ2-1; tentatively, D is TRBD1 or TRBD2 (5 bases each). Per the germline V gene, CDR1 is MNHEY and CDR2 is SVGEGT. This CDR3 is built from 17 residues. V gave up 0 bases and J gave up 3 bases, with 15 bases separating them. For the CDR3, the DNA is TGTGCCAGCAGTTACTCGAAAAGGGACCCCTACTACAATGAGCAGTTCTTC. It translates to CASSYSKRDPYYNEQFF.

The chain has TRBV10-3 and TRBJ2-1, with 8 bases matching TRBD2. J lost 0 bases, V lost 4 bases, and 2 bases had no gene match. The germline gives CDR1 ENHRY, CDR2 SYGVKD. CDR3 size: 15 residues. The CDR3 protein is CAISVSGASYNEQFF. The CDR3 DNA reads TGTGCCATCAGTGTTAGCGGGGCCTCCTACAATGAGCAGTTCTTC.